The next 9 T cell receptor delta chains were all read from a single sample in a study of gamma-delta T cells after stem cell transplantation. TCRdb made new clone calls on the RT-PCR reads using CATT. The table lists roughly 2,700 delta-chain clones, approximately 4.5% of them singletons. The sample comprised gamma-delta T cells. These receptors came from a human donor. It is not recorded whose cells these are; they may come from a transplant donor.

The table lists this clone with a few counts. The protein held in TCRdb is that of a much larger clone and does not match this DNA's translation at residue 5, likely because of a read error; the protein shown is translated from the DNA. The chain combines TRDV2 with TRDJ3; D ambiguous. Germline loops: CDR1 GEAIGNYY, CDR2 EKD. Between the trimmed V and J ends, which lost 2 bases and 0 bases, there was a span of 13 bases. This CDR3 has 18 amino acids. CDR3 residues: CACDIALRDSWDTRQMFF. In nucleotides, the CDR3 is TGTGCCTGTGACATCGCTCTTCGGGACTCCTGGGACACCCGACAGATGTTTTTC.

This clone was seen more than once but under ten times. Given a much more abundant clone one base away, this may be a read error. The same CDR3 is also encoded by other DNA sequences in this sample. V gene TRDV2 combines with J gene TRDJ1; 9 bases agree with TRDD3. The CDR3 contains 17 residues. Germline CDR1 GEAIGNYY, CDR2 EKD. V shed 4 bases and J 5 bases; nucleotides not matched to a gene: 16. This CDR3 is CACEELGDRGPTDKLIF. CDR3 bases: TGTGCCTGTGAAGAGCTGGGGGATCGGGGGCCCACTGATAAACTCATCTTT.

The chain couples TRDV2 to TRDJ3, with D possibly matching TRDD3 (5 bases). This CDR3 spans 23 amino acids. CDR1 is GEAIGNYY, CDR2 EKD, per germline. The V gene lost 0 bases and the J gene lost 2 bases, with 28 bases spanning the gap. The CDR3 spells CACDTAIRGGDPRGPWDTRQMFF. The CDR3 DNA sequence: TGTGCCTGTGACACCGCGATTCGGGGTGGGGACCCTAGGGGTCCCTGGGACACCCGACAGATGTTTTTC.

The rearrangement uses TRDV2 and TRDJ1, with 11 bases identical to TRDD3. CDR3 length: 16 amino acids. The junction had 3 bases not matched to a gene; V was cut back by 1 base and J by 0 bases. Germline assignment: CDR1 GEAIGNYY and CDR2 EKD. The CDR3 here is CACDTLGDTDTDKLIF. CDR3 DNA: TGTGCCTGTGACACTTTGGGGGATACGGACACCGATAAACTCATCTTT.

This clone showed up just a few times. The chain recombines TRDV2 with TRDJ1; a possible D gene is TRDD3 (6 bases). The ends were cut back, 0 bases at V and 2 bases at J, with 30 bases in the middle. Germline V lookup: CDR1 GEAIGNYY, CDR2 EKD. The CDR3 consists of 21 residues. CDR3 nucleotide sequence: TGTGCCTGTGACACCGGTAGTCTTATACGAGGCACTGGGCTACGGACCGATAAACTCATCTTT. Translating it yields CACDTGSLIRGTGLRTDKLIF.

Judged by abundance, this clone is medium-sized. The chain recombines TRDV2 with TRDJ1; 10 nucleotides match TRDD3. The CDR3 covers 18 residues. The germline CDR1 and CDR2 sequences are GEAIGNYY and EKD. With V trimmed by 3 bases and J by 2 bases, 14 bases remained unmatched. This CDR3 reads CACDPLGALLGDTDKLIF. The DNA for the CDR3 is TGTGCCTGTGACCCCCTGGGTGCGTTACTGGGGGATACCGATAAACTCATCTTT.

Details on this clone: This sequence may be a read error, since a much larger clone differs from it by one base. This specimen includes other DNA sequences encoding the same CDR3. This chain joins TRDV2 and TRDJ1; D uncertain. The V gene's germline CDR1 is GEAIGNYY and CDR2 EKD. The CDR3 covers 15 residues. Here the CDR3 reads CACDSVAADTDKLIF. In nucleotides, the CDR3 is TGTGCCTGTGACAGCGTGGCGGCTGACACCGATAAGCTCATCTTT.

In its sample, this clone was seen a few times. Just one base apart from a much larger clone, this may be a read error. The chain's CDR3 is CACDPAGGSHSSSDTRQMFF. The CDR3 DNA follows: TGTGCCTGTGACCCTGCTGGGGGTTCTCATAGCTCCTCGGACACCCGACAGATGTTTTTC. The chain carries TRDV2 and TRDJ3, with 7 positions matching TRDD3. Germline V gene lookup returns CDR1 GEAIGNYY and CDR2 EKD. CDR3 length: 20 amino acids.

Remarks on this clone: With only one base between it and a far larger clone, this is likely a read error. This chain connects TRDV2 to TRDJ1, with 12 bases aligning to TRDD3. Germline V lookup: CDR1 GEAIGNYY, CDR2 EKD. The CDR3 totals 19 residues. The trim removed 3 bases at V and 0 bases at J, leaving 13 bases unmatched. The CDR3 is CACDAVLGDTKGHTDKLIF. In nucleotides, the CDR3 is TGTGCCTGTGACGCTGTTCTGGGGGATACGAAGGGCCACACCGATAAACTCATCTTT.